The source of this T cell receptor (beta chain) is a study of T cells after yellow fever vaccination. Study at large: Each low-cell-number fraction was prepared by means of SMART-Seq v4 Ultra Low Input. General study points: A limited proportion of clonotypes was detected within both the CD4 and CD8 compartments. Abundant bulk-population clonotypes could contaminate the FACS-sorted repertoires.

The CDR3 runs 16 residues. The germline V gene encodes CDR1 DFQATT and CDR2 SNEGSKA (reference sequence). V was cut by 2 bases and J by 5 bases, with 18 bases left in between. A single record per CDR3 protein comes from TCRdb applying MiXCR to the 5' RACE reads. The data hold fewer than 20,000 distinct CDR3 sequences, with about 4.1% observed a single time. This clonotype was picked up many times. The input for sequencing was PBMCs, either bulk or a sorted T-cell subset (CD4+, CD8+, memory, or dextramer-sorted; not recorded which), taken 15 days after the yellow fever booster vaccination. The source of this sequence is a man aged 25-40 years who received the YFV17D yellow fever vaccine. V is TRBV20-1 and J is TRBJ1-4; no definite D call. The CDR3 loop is CSARRGEDASNEKLFF. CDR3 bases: TGCAGTGCTAGACGTGGAGAGGATGCGTCCAATGAAAAACTGTTTTTT.